Sequencing of this T cell receptor (beta chain) was carried out in a study of CD8 T cells in Susac syndrome. Stable or active relapsing-remitting multiple sclerosis, untreated and meeting revised McDonald criteria, defined the controls. The CDR3 has 13 amino acids. From germline, CDR1 is SGHNT and CDR2 YYREEE (reference sequence). V lost 5 bases and J 0 bases, leaving 9 bases between the germline ends. When the RNA was reverse transcribed, random hexamers were used with an input of about 0.5 to 1 ug. TCRdb processed the immunoSEQ multiplex PCR reads anew with MiXCR; each CDR3 protein has one entry. The table lists 40,000 to 55,000 distinct CDR3 sequences, 93% of them singletons, with around 0.49% in the top ten.

V usage is TRBV5-4 and J usage is TRBJ2-7; TRBD1 or TRBD2 may be the D gene (6 bases each). Sequences were obtained from CD8+ T cells from PBMCs. This receptor was identified in a human donor with multiple sclerosis. In nucleotides, the CDR3 is TGTGCCAGCAGAGGGGGGAGCTCCTACGAGCAGTACTTC. It translates to CASRGGSSYEQYF.